The rows below give T cell receptor beta chains drawn from one sample of a study of response to subunit inactivated influenza vaccine. One entry per CDR3 protein results from TCRdb running MiXCR on the RT-PCR reads. The sample includes under 550,000 distinct CDR3 sequences, approximately 7.3% seen only once; the top ten take around 14%. The sample was PBMCs from blood, taken around 25 months after vaccination. Receptor source: a man between 50 and 70 years old who received an inactivated influenza vaccine. Both conserved end residues are part of each CDR3. Each record gives: CDR3 DNA, CDR3 protein, D gene, J gene, clone size, CDR3 length, V gene. D genes are given only for firm matches. Clone size is given for some rows only: seen once, a few or many times, or a class if the clone is expanded.

cdr3_nt: TGTGCCAGCAGCTCTATAAGGGCCGCTGGTGAGCAGTACTTC
cdr3_aa: CASSSIRAAGEQYF
d_call: NA
j_call: TRBJ2-7
clone_size: few
cdr3_length: 14
v_call: TRBV11-1

cdr3_nt: TGCAGTGCTAAAGCGGCGACTAGCGGAAAAGAGACCCAGTACTTC
cdr3_aa: CSAKAATSGKETQYF
d_call: TRBD2
j_call: TRBJ2-5
clone_size: many
cdr3_length: 15
v_call: TRBV20-1

cdr3_nt: TGTGCCAGCAGCGAAGGGATCACCTATGGCTACACCTTC
cdr3_aa: CASSEGITYGYTF
d_call: NA
j_call: TRBJ1-2
clone_size: many
cdr3_length: 13
v_call: TRBV7-9

cdr3_nt: TGTGCCAGCAGTTTCCGAGGGTCCGGGGGCTACACCTTC
cdr3_aa: CASSFRGSGGYTF
d_call: NA
j_call: TRBJ1-2
clone_size: NA
cdr3_length: 13
v_call: TRBV27

cdr3_nt: TGCGCCAGCAGTCAAAGCAACTACGAGCAGTACTTC
cdr3_aa: CASSQSNYEQYF
d_call: NA
j_call: TRBJ2-7
clone_size: NA
cdr3_length: 12
v_call: TRBV3-1

cdr3_nt: TGTGCCAGCAGCTTTAGGACAGGGGGAAACATTCAGTACTTC
cdr3_aa: CASSFRTGGNIQYF
d_call: TRBD1
j_call: TRBJ2-4
clone_size: NA
cdr3_length: 14
v_call: TRBV11-1

cdr3_nt: TGTGCCACCAGTATGGCAGGGATCTATGGCTACACCTTC
cdr3_aa: CATSMAGIYGYTF
d_call: NA
j_call: TRBJ1-2
clone_size: NA
cdr3_length: 13
v_call: TRBV24-1

cdr3_nt: TGCAGTGCTAGTGTGTCAGGATGGGATCAGCCCCAGCATTTT
cdr3_aa: CSASVSGWDQPQHF
d_call: NA
j_call: TRBJ1-5
clone_size: NA
cdr3_length: 14
v_call: TRBV20-1

cdr3_nt: TGCAGTGCAACGGGACAAAACACCGGGGAGCTGTTTTTT
cdr3_aa: CSATGQNTGELFF
d_call: NA
j_call: TRBJ2-2
clone_size: many
cdr3_length: 13
v_call: TRBV20-1

cdr3_nt: TGTGCCATCAGTGATCAGGGGCACAAGGATACGCAGTATTTT
cdr3_aa: CAISDQGHKDTQYF
d_call: NA
j_call: TRBJ2-3
clone_size: NA
cdr3_length: 14
v_call: TRBV10-3

cdr3_nt: TGTGCCAGCAGCCAAGGCTTACTGAGGAACACCGGGGAGCTGTTTTTT
cdr3_aa: CASSQGLLRNTGELFF
d_call: NA
j_call: TRBJ2-2
clone_size: NA
cdr3_length: 16
v_call: TRBV3-1

cdr3_nt: TGCAGTGCCCTACCACAGGGCGGGAGAAGTGAGACCCAGTACTTC
cdr3_aa: CSALPQGGRSETQYF
d_call: NA
j_call: TRBJ2-5
clone_size: many
cdr3_length: 15
v_call: TRBV20-1

cdr3_nt: TGCAGTGCCCATAAGATGGGGGCTAACACTGAAGCTTTCTTT
cdr3_aa: CSAHKMGANTEAFF
d_call: NA
j_call: TRBJ1-1
clone_size: many
cdr3_length: 14
v_call: TRBV20-1

cdr3_nt: TGTGCCAGCAGTTTAGATCCCCACAATCAGCCCCAGCATTTT
cdr3_aa: CASSLDPHNQPQHF
d_call: NA
j_call: TRBJ1-5
clone_size: few
cdr3_length: 14
v_call: TRBV12-3/TRBV12-4

cdr3_nt: TGCGCCAGCAGCCAACACGGGGACATTAATGAAAAACTGTTTTTT
cdr3_aa: CASSQHGDINEKLFF
d_call: NA
j_call: TRBJ1-4
clone_size: NA
cdr3_length: 15
v_call: TRBV4-3

cdr3_nt: TGTGCCAGTAGTATCGGGGGCAGCTCCTCCTACGAGCAGTACTTC
cdr3_aa: CASSIGGSSSYEQYF
d_call: NA
j_call: TRBJ2-7
clone_size: NA
cdr3_length: 15
v_call: TRBV19

cdr3_nt: TGCGCCAGCACCAGCGGGAGGTCCTACAATGAGCAGTTCTTC
cdr3_aa: CASTSGRSYNEQFF
d_call: TRBD2
j_call: TRBJ2-1
clone_size: many
cdr3_length: 14
v_call: TRBV5-1

cdr3_nt: TGCAGCTCGGGACTAGCGGACCACAATGAGCAGTTCTTC
cdr3_aa: CSSGLADHNEQFF
d_call: TRBD2
j_call: TRBJ2-1
clone_size: many
cdr3_length: 13
v_call: TRBV29-1

cdr3_nt: TGCAGTGCTAGATCTCTGACAGAGGAGTACTTC
cdr3_aa: CSARSLTEEYF
d_call: NA
j_call: TRBJ2-7
clone_size: few
cdr3_length: 11
v_call: TRBV20-1

cdr3_nt: TGCAGTGCTAGAGATGGTCGAGGGAGCACTGAAGCTTTCTTT
cdr3_aa: CSARDGRGSTEAFF
d_call: NA
j_call: TRBJ1-1
clone_size: many
cdr3_length: 14
v_call: TRBV20-1

cdr3_nt: TGTGCCAGCAGCTTAGGTTTTGATAGAATACAGTTCTTC
cdr3_aa: CASSLGFDRIQFF
d_call: NA
j_call: TRBJ2-1
clone_size: few
cdr3_length: 13
v_call: TRBV11-2

cdr3_nt: TGCGCCAGCAGCTTGGGTTCTGCGGGGGCGTACACTGAAGCTTTCTTT
cdr3_aa: CASSLGSAGAYTEAFF
d_call: NA
j_call: TRBJ1-1
clone_size: many
cdr3_length: 16
v_call: TRBV5-1

cdr3_nt: TGTGCCAGCAGTTTGACAGGGCGCCATGAAAAACTGTTTTTT
cdr3_aa: CASSLTGRHEKLFF
d_call: TRBD1
j_call: TRBJ1-4
clone_size: few
cdr3_length: 14
v_call: TRBV12-3/TRBV12-4

cdr3_nt: TGCGCCAGCAGCGCCGGGACAGGGCAATACAATGAGCAGTTCTTC
cdr3_aa: CASSAGTGQYNEQFF
d_call: TRBD1
j_call: TRBJ2-1
clone_size: few
cdr3_length: 15
v_call: TRBV5-1

cdr3_nt: TGCAGCGTTGTCCGACAGGGACGGAGCAACATTCAGTACTTC
cdr3_aa: CSVVRQGRSNIQYF
d_call: TRBD1
j_call: TRBJ2-4
clone_size: many
cdr3_length: 14
v_call: TRBV29-1

cdr3_nt: TGTGCCAGCAGCTTGGGTCACAAGAACACCGGGGAGCTGTTTTTT
cdr3_aa: CASSLGHKNTGELFF
d_call: NA
j_call: TRBJ2-2
clone_size: NA
cdr3_length: 15
v_call: TRBV5-4

cdr3_nt: TGCGCCAGCAGCCTGGAAACTGGGAGGGATACGCAGTATTTT
cdr3_aa: CASSLETGRDTQYF
d_call: NA
j_call: TRBJ2-3
clone_size: NA
cdr3_length: 14
v_call: TRBV5-1

cdr3_nt: TGTGCCATCAGTGAGTCAGGGGCCTCCTACGAGCAGTACTTC
cdr3_aa: CAISESGASYEQYF
d_call: NA
j_call: TRBJ2-7
clone_size: NA
cdr3_length: 14
v_call: TRBV10-3

cdr3_nt: TGTGCCAGCAGTTTAACCCTCAACAACAATGAGCAGTTCTTC
cdr3_aa: CASSLTLNNNEQFF
d_call: NA
j_call: TRBJ2-1
clone_size: few
cdr3_length: 14
v_call: TRBV6-5

cdr3_nt: TGTGCCAGCAGCCAAGATCCGGGGGAGCAAGAGACCCAGTACTTC
cdr3_aa: CASSQDPGEQETQYF
d_call: NA
j_call: TRBJ2-5
clone_size: NA
cdr3_length: 15
v_call: TRBV3-1

cdr3_nt: TGCGCCAGCAGCTTGATGAGTCAGGGGACCTACGAGCAGTACTTC
cdr3_aa: CASSLMSQGTYEQYF
d_call: NA
j_call: TRBJ2-7
clone_size: few
cdr3_length: 15
v_call: TRBV5-1

cdr3_nt: TGTGCCAGCAGACCACAGGGGGGCACAGATACGCAGTATTTT
cdr3_aa: CASRPQGGTDTQYF
d_call: TRBD1
j_call: TRBJ2-3
clone_size: few
cdr3_length: 14
v_call: TRBV6-1

cdr3_nt: TGTGCCAGCAGCCCCCAGACGGGCTCCTACGAGCAGTACTTC
cdr3_aa: CASSPQTGSYEQYF
d_call: NA
j_call: TRBJ2-7
clone_size: few
cdr3_length: 14
v_call: TRBV9

cdr3_nt: TGTGCCAGCAGCCAAAGATGGACAGGGACCAGCAATGAGCAGTTCTTC
cdr3_aa: CASSQRWTGTSNEQFF
d_call: TRBD1
j_call: TRBJ2-1
clone_size: NA
cdr3_length: 16
v_call: TRBV5-5

cdr3_nt: TGTGCCAGCAGTTACGCGATTCGGGAGCAGTACTTC
cdr3_aa: CASSYAIREQYF
d_call: NA
j_call: TRBJ2-7
clone_size: few
cdr3_length: 12
v_call: TRBV6-5